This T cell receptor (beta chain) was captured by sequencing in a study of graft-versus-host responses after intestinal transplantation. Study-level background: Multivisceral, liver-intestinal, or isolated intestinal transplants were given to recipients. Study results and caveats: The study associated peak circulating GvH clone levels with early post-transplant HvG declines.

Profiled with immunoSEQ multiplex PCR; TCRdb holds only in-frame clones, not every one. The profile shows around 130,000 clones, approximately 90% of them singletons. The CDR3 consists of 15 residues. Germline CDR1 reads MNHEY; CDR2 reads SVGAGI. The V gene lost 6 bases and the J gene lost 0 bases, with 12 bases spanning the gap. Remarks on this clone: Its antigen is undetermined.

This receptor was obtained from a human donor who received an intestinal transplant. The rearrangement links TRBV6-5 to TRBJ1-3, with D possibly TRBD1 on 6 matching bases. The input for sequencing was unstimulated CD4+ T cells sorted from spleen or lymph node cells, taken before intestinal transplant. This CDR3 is CASSRDNYSGNTIYF. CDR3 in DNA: TGTGCCAGCAGCCGGGACAACTACTCTGGAAACACCATATATTTT.